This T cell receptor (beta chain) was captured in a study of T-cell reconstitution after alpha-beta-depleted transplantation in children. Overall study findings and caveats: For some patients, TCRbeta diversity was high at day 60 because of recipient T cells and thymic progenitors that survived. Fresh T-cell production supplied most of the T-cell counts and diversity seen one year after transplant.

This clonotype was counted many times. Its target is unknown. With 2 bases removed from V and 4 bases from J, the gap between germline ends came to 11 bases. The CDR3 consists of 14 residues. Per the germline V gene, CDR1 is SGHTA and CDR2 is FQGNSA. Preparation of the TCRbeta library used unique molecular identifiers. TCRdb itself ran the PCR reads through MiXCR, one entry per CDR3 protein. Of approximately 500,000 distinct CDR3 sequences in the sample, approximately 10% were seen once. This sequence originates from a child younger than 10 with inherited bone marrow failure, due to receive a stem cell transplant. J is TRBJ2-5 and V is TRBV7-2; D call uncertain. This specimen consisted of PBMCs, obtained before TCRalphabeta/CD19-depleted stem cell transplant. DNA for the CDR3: TGTGCCAGCAGCTTACTATACAGTCGAGAGACCCAGTACTTC. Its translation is CASSLLYSRETQYF. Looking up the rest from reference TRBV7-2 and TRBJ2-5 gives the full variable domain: GAGVSQSPSNKVTEKGKDVELRCDPISGHTALYWYRQSLGQGLEFLIYFQGNSAPDKSGLPSDRFSAERTGGSVSTLTIQRTQQEDSAVYLCASSLLYSRETQYFGPGTRLLVL.